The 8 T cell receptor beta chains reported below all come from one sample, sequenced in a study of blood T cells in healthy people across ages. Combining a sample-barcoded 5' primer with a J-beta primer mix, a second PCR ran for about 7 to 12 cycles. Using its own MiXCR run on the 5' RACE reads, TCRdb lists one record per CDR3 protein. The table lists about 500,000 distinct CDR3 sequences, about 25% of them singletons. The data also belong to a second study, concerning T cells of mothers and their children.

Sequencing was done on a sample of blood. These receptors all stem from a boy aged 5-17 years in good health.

CDR3 bases: TGCAGTGCTCACTCCGGGACAGGGCGCTACAATGAGCAGTTCTTC. Amino acid sequence: CSAHSGTGRYNEQFF. V and J are TRBV20-1 and TRBJ2-1; 9 nucleotides agree with TRBD1. This CDR3 has 15 amino acids. With 5 bases clipped from V and 3 bases from J, the junction kept 8 bases outside the gene matches. The V gene's germline CDR1 is DFQATT and CDR2 SNEGSKA (reference sequence).

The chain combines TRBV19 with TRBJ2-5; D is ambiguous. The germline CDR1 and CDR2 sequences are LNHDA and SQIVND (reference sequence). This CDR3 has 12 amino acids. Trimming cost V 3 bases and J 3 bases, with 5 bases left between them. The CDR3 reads CASSIGEETQYF. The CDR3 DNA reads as TGTGCCAGTAGTATTGGGGAAGAGACCCAGTACTTC.

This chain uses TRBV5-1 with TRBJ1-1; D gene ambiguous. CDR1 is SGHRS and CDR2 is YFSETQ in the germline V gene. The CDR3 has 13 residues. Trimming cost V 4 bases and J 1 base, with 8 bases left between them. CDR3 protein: CASSPNWNTEAFF. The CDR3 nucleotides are TGCGCCAGCAGCCCTAATTGGAACACTGAAGCTTTCTTT. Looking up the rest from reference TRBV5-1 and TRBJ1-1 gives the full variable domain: KAGVTQTPRYLIKTRGQQVTLSCSPISGHRSVSWYQQTPGQGLQFLFEYFSETQRNKGNFPGRFSGRQFSNSRSEMNVSTLELGDSALYLCASSPNWNTEAFFGQGTRLTVV.

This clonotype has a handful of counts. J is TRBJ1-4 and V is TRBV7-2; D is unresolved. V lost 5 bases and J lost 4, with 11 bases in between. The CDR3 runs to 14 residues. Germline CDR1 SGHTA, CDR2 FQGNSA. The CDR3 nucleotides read TGTGCCAGCAGCCGGGGTACCGTTAATGAAAAACTGTTTTTT. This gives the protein CASSRGTVNEKLFF.

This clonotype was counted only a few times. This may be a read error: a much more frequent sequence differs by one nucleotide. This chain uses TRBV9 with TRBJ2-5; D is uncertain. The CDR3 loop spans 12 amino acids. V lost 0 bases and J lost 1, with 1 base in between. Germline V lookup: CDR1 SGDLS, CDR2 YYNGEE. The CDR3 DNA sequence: TGTGCCAGCAGCGTAGGCCAAGAGACCCAGTACTTC. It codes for CASSVGQETQYF.

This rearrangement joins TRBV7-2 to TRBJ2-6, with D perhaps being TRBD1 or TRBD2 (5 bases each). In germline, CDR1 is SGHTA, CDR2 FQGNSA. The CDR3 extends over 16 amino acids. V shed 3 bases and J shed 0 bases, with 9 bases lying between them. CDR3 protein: CASSLGPASGANVLTF. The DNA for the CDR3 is TGTGCCAGCAGCTTGGGACCGGCCTCTGGGGCCAACGTCCTGACTTTC.

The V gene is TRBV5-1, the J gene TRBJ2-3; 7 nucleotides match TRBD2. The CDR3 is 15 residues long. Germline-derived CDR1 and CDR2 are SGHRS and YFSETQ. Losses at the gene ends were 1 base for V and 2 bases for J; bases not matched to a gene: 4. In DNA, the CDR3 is TGCGCCAGCAGCTTGAGCGGGAAAAACACAGATACGCAGTATTTT. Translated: CASSLSGKNTDTQYF.

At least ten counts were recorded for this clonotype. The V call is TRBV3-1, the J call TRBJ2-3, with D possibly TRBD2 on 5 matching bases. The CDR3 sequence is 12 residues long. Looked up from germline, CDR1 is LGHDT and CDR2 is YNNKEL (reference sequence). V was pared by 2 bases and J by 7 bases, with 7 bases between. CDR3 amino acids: CASSQTRNTQYF. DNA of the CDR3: TGTGCCAGCAGCCAAACTAGAAATACGCAGTATTTT.